What follows are 28 T cell receptor beta chains derived from one specimen sequenced in a study of OX40 agonist ivuxolimab in advanced cancers. Using immunoSEQ multiplex PCR, the repertoire was profiled, and TCRdb retains in-frame clones only, with some absent. Among over 80,000 clones listed, around four fifths were seen once. The material sequenced was CD4+ or CD8+ T cells sorted from blood, taken in a trial of the OX40 agonist ivuxolimab. The receptors here all came from an adult with an advanced solid tumor such as melanoma, head and neck, liver or kidney cancer.

This chain connects TRBV5-1 to TRBJ1-4; D unresolved. Deletions cut 5 bases from V and 0 bases from J, with 23 bases between. This CDR3 has 19 residues. Germline CDR1 and CDR2: SGHRS and YFSETQ. CDR3 residues: CASRHPVRFGVATNEKLFF. CDR3 bases: TGCGCCAGCAGACATCCAGTTAGGTTCGGGGTTGCAACTAATGAAAAACTGTTTTTT.

This chain joins TRBV10-3 and TRBJ2-7; 7 bases map to TRBD1. The CDR3 totals 14 residues. The V gene's germline CDR1 is ENHRY and CDR2 SYGVKD. V lost 3 bases and J lost 5; bases outside the gene matches: 7. CDR3 residues: CAISDGTVGDEQYF. The CDR3 region has the DNA TGTGCCATCAGTGACGGGACAGTGGGCGACGAGCAGTACTTC.

This sequence joins TRBV5-6 and TRBJ2-7, with D maybe TRBD1 (6 bases). The germline V gene has CDR1 SGHDT and CDR2 YYEEEE. This CDR3 has 15 amino acids. Trimming removed 4 bases from V and 0 bases from J, with 14 bases in between. CDR3 DNA: TGTGCCAGCAGCAACCATGGGACACTCTCCTACGAGCAGTACTTC. This sequence encodes CASSNHGTLSYEQYF.

CDR3 nucleotide sequence: TGTGCCAGCAGTTACTCAGGGGCCAGCAATCAGCCCCAGCATTTT. It yields the protein CASSYSGASNQPQHF. V and J are TRBV6-5 and TRBJ1-5; TRBD1 might be the D (5 bases). The V gene's germline CDR1 is MNHEY and CDR2 SVGAGI. The CDR3 consists of 15 residues. V was shortened by 0 bases and J by 1 base, with 7 bases between the two germline ends.

The chain is built from TRBV5-1 and TRBJ2-5; tentatively, D is TRBD2 (6 bases). Germline CDR1 and CDR2: SGHRS and YFSETQ. Trimming stripped 6 bases from V and 2 bases from J, with 14 bases between. This CDR3 is built from 14 residues. The CDR3 bases are TGCGCCAGCAAACTGGGACTTCTACAAGAGACCCAGTACTTC. Protein: CASKLGLLQETQYF.

This sequence joins TRBV2 and TRBJ2-1; D might be TRBD2 (7 bases). Germline V CDR1 and CDR2: SNHLY, FYNNEI. The CDR3 contains 14 residues. Trimming shortened V by 0 bases and J by 5 bases, and 8 bases separated the two germline ends. The CDR3 is CASSEARGHNEQFF. DNA for the CDR3: TGTGCCAGCAGTGAAGCGCGGGGGCACAATGAGCAGTTCTTC. The entire variable domain, with the rest obtained from reference TRBV2 and TRBJ2-1, is as follows: EPEVTQTPSHQVTQMGQEVILRCVPISNHLYFYWYRQILGQKVEFLVSFYNNEISEKSEIFDDQFSVERPDGSNFTLKIRSTKLEDSAMYFCASSEARGHNEQFFGPGTRLTVL.

The chain recombines TRBV18 with TRBJ2-2; D not certain. Looked up from germline, CDR1 is KGHSH and CDR2 is LQKENI. Deletions cut 0 bases from V and 1 base from J, with 12 bases between. The CDR3 has 17 amino acids. The CDR3 region is CASSPPGVLENTGELFF. CDR3 bases: TGTGCCAGCTCACCACCGGGTGTCCTGGAGAACACCGGGGAGCTGTTTTTT.

This chain connects TRBV5-6 to TRBJ2-5; D is perhaps TRBD1 or TRBD2 (5 bases each). Germline CDR1 reads SGHDT; CDR2 reads YYEEEE. This CDR3 is 15 amino acids long. V lost 2 bases and J lost 1, with 12 bases in between. CDR3 in amino acids: CASSFPWGSQETQYF. The CDR3 nucleotides read TGTGCCAGCAGCTTCCCCTGGGGGAGCCAAGAGACCCAGTACTTC.

This clone was seen a few times. V is TRBV30 and J is TRBJ1-4; D ambiguous. From germline, CDR1 is GTSNPN and CDR2 SVGIG (reference sequence). The ends were cut back, 5 bases at V and 8 bases at J, with 6 bases in the middle. The CDR3 length is 10 residues. This CDR3 reads CAWGSEKLFF. CDR3 bases: TGTGCCTGGGGGTCCGAAAAACTGTTTTTT.

This clone has a handful of counts. This chain links TRBV14 with TRBJ2-5; D assignment may be TRBD1 or TRBD2 (5 bases each). Trimming pared 4 bases from V and 3 bases from J, leaving 18 bases between. Looked up from germline, CDR1 is SGHDN and CDR2 is FVKESK. This CDR3 has 16 amino acids. The CDR3 loop reads CASSPLRTGRKETQYF. The CDR3 DNA sequence: TGTGCCAGCAGCCCCCTCCGTACGGGGCGAAAAGAGACCCAGTACTTC.

This chain links TRBV18 with TRBJ2-7; 7 nucleotides line up with TRBD1. CDR3 length equals 14 residues. The V and J ends lost 3 bases and 4 bases, in that order; junction bases with no gene match: 6. Germline-derived CDR1 and CDR2 are KGHSH and LQKENI. The CDR3 protein is CASSPGQTQYEQYF. The CDR3 bases are TGTGCCAGCTCACCGGGACAGACCCAATACGAGCAGTACTTC.

This clone is a singleton in its sample. V and J are TRBV2 and TRBJ1-2; unclear D gene. Trimming shortened V by 3 bases and J by 1 base, and 21 bases separated the two germline ends. The CDR3 is 18 residues long. CDR1 SNHLY and CDR2 FYNNEI come from the germline V gene. The CDR3 here is CASSERGTYRSRNYGYTF. In DNA form, the CDR3 reads TGTGCCAGCAGTGAGAGAGGCACGTATCGTTCCCGTAACTATGGCTACACCTTC.

This chain uses TRBV4-3 with TRBJ1-1; TRBD1 matches at 8 bases. V shed 1 base, J shed 5 bases, and the junction held 6 bases outside the gene matches. The CDR3 has 15 residues. Germline V lookup: CDR1 LGHNA, CDR2 YSLEER. CDR3 protein: CASSQGGGQETEAFF. The CDR3, as DNA: TGCGCCAGCAGCCAAGGGGGGGGACAGGAGACTGAAGCTTTCTTT.

The chain carries TRBV14 and TRBJ2-5, with 7 bases aligning to TRBD1. Losses at the gene ends were 4 bases for V and 6 bases for J; bases not matched to a gene: 8. This CDR3 is built from 14 residues. Germline CDR1 reads SGHDN; CDR2 reads FVKESK. The CDR3 reads CASSPRQGSQTQYF. In DNA, the CDR3 is TGTGCCAGCAGCCCTAGACAGGGTTCACAGACCCAGTACTTC.

The V gene is TRBV5-1, the J gene TRBJ1-3, with TRBD1 matching over 7 bases. The CDR3 contains 14 residues. Trimming cost V 4 bases and J 4 bases; bases outside gene matches: 5. Germline CDR1 SGHRS, CDR2 YFSETQ. CDR3 sequence: CASSTGDRGNTIYF. In DNA, the CDR3 is TGCGCCAGCAGCACCGGGGACAGAGGAAACACCATATATTTT.

In DNA, the CDR3 is TGTGCCAGCTCACCAAGAAGGGCTGGGAACACTGAAGCTTTCTTT. Translating it yields CASSPRRAGNTEAFF. V is TRBV18 and J is TRBJ1-1, with no clear D. V was shortened by 2 bases and J by 1 base, with 11 bases between the two germline ends. From germline, CDR1 is KGHSH and CDR2 LQKENI. The length of the CDR3 is 15 residues.

The V gene is TRBV18, the J gene TRBJ1-1; D is perhaps TRBD1 (6 bases). The germline V and J ends were trimmed by 6 bases and 5 bases, with 19 bases remaining between them. The CDR3 is 15 amino acids. From germline, CDR1 is KGHSH and CDR2 LQKENI. The CDR3 DNA sequence: TGTGCCAGCTCGCGAGAGGCGGGGGCGAGGACTGAAGCTTTCTTT. Translated, it gives CASSREAGARTEAFF.

The chain has TRBV6-1 and TRBJ2-7, with no clear D. Between the trimmed V and J ends, which lost 2 bases and 5 bases, there was a span of 13 bases. This CDR3 comprises 14 residues. The germline CDR1 and CDR2 sequences are MNHNS and SASEGT. This CDR3 is CASSESRFRNEQYF. The DNA for the CDR3 is TGTGCCAGCAGTGAATCTAGGTTTCGCAACGAGCAGTACTTC.

The gene calls are TRBV4-3 and TRBJ2-5; TRBD2 might be the D (5 bases). In germline, CDR1 is LGHNA, CDR2 YSLEER. The V and J ends lost 1 base and 3 bases respectively, with 12 bases between them. The CDR3 consists of 15 residues. The CDR3 bases are TGCGCCAGCAGCCAAGTTCGGGGAACTGAAGAGACCCAGTACTTC. The encoded protein is CASSQVRGTEETQYF.

The V gene is TRBV5-1, the J gene TRBJ2-3; TRBD2 matches 9 bases. The ends lost 2 bases at V and 4 bases at J; junction bases unmatched: 5. Per germline, CDR1 SGHRS and CDR2 YFSETQ. CDR3 length: 15 amino acids. The CDR3 reads CASSFSGGPSDTQYF. CDR3 sequence (DNA): TGCGCCAGCAGCTTTAGCGGGGGCCCATCAGATACGCAGTATTTT.

V gene TRBV5-1 combines with J gene TRBJ1-1, with 7 bases lining up with TRBD1. J lost 4 bases, V lost 2 bases, and 8 bases had no gene match. Germline V lookup: CDR1 SGHRS, CDR2 YFSETQ. The CDR3 contains 15 residues. The CDR3 DNA reads TGCGCCAGCAGCTTCGACAGGGATGTTGGCACTGAAGCTTTCTTT. Translating gives CASSFDRDVGTEAFF.

V gene TRBV11-2 combines with J gene TRBJ2-7, with TRBD2 as a possible D gene (5 bases). Germline assignment: CDR1 SGHAT and CDR2 FQNNGV. The CDR3 sequence is 14 residues long. The ends were cut back, 1 base at V and 3 bases at J, with 10 bases in the middle. CDR3 DNA: TGTGCCAGCAGCTTAGGGCTAGCTGGCTACGAGCAGTACTTC. Translation gives CASSLGLAGYEQYF.

This clone was counted between two and nine times. J is TRBJ2-5 and V is TRBV6-1; 12 bases agree with TRBD2. After removal of 2 bases from V and 6 bases from J, the junction contained 13 bases not matched to a gene. This CDR3 is built from 18 residues. CDR1 is MNHNS and CDR2 is SASEGT in the germline V gene. The CDR3 sequence is CASSEMSSGGVYGKTQYF. The CDR3 region has the DNA TGTGCCAGCAGTGAAATGTCTAGCGGGGGGGTCTATGGGAAGACCCAGTACTTC.

The rearrangement joins TRBV7-2 to TRBJ1-3; no definite D call. Trimming removed 5 bases from V and 2 bases from J, with 13 bases in between. This CDR3 is built from 15 residues. CDR1 and CDR2 (germline): SGHTA, FQGNSA. CDR3 bases: TGTGCCAGCAGCGCCTCTTACGGACCTGGAAACACCATATATTTT. It is translated as CASSASYGPGNTIYF. The full variable domain, completed using reference TRBV7-2 and TRBJ1-3, is GAGVSQSPSNKVTEKGKDVELRCDPISGHTALYWYRQSLGQGLEFLIYFQGNSAPDKSGLPSDRFSAERTGGSVSTLTIQRTQQEDSAVYLCASSASYGPGNTIYFGEGSWLTVV.

The rearrangement uses TRBV6-5 and TRBJ1-4, with 7 bases identical to TRBD1. V dropped 4 bases and J dropped 7; count of bases not matched to a gene: 12. CDR1 is MNHEY, CDR2 SVGAGI, per germline. The CDR3 extends over 16 amino acids. The CDR3, as DNA: TGTGCCAGCAGTTCAAGGGGGCGGGGGAGGAGTGAAAAACTGTTTTTT. The encoded protein is CASSSRGRGRSEKLFF.

This clone was counted a few times. The chain is built from TRBV7-9 and TRBJ2-1, with 15 bases matching TRBD2. With V trimmed by 5 bases and J by 0 bases, 2 bases remained unmatched. Germline values: CDR1 SEHNR, CDR2 FQNEAQ (reference sequence). This CDR3 region has 17 residues. The CDR3 here is CASSGTSGRSSYNEQFF. The CDR3 bases are TGTGCCAGCAGCGGGACTAGCGGGAGGAGCTCCTACAATGAGCAGTTCTTC.

V is TRBV7-2 and J is TRBJ1-1, with D unclear. CDR1 is SGHTA, CDR2 FQGNSA, per germline. Trimming took 5 bases from V and 0 from J, leaving 10 bases between them. The CDR3 has 14 amino acids. This chain's CDR3 is CASSVQTLNTEAFF. In DNA, the CDR3 is TGTGCCAGCAGCGTACAGACCCTGAACACTGAAGCTTTCTTT. The full variable domain, completed using reference TRBV7-2 and TRBJ1-1, is GAGVSQSPSNKVTEKGKDVELRCDPISGHTALYWYRQSLGQGLEFLIYFQGNSAPDKSGLPSDRFSAERTGGSVSTLTIQRTQQEDSAVYLCASSVQTLNTEAFFGQGTRLTVV.

CDR3 residues: CAISEGNTEAFF. The DNA of the CDR3 is TGTGCCATCAGTGAAGGGAACACTGAAGCTTTCTTT. The chain joins TRBV10-3 to TRBJ1-1; D call uncertain. Deletions cut 3 bases from V and 1 base from J, with 3 bases between. The germline V gene has CDR1 ENHRY and CDR2 SYGVKD. CDR3 length: 12 residues.